The T cell receptor beta chain under discussion was sequenced for a study of blood T cell repertoires in COVID-19. The CDR3 covers 15 residues. J gave up 4 bases and V 6 bases, and 8 bases lay outside the gene matches. CDR1 is LGHDT and CDR2 is YNNKEL in the germline V gene (reference sequence). Assay: immunoSEQ multiplex PCR; the TCRdb copy retains only in-frame clones and omits some. The data contain about 300,000 clones, roughly nine tenths of them singletons. The TCR originated in a woman aged 30 to 39 who had recovered from COVID-19. The J gene is TRBJ2-1, the V gene TRBV3-1 (or the pseudogene TRBV3-2); 8 nucleotides agree with TRBD2. The sample comprised PBMCs or T cells enriched from blood (not recorded which). The CDR3 bases are TGTGCCAGCAGGGACGTTAGCGGGGAATACAATGAGCAGTTCTTC. Translated, it gives CASRDVSGEYNEQFF.